Listed below are T cell receptor beta chains from one sample, sequenced in a study of metastatic and nonmetastatic thyroid tumors. With MiXCR, TCRdb reprocessed the PCR reads. The repertoire has over 25,000 clones, 7.4% of them found once; the top ten carry just under 45%. Sequenced material: blood. These receptors all stem from a female donor with papillary thyroid cancer or a benign thyroid nodule (not recorded which). Some clones in this sample may be carry-over from other donors' samples. CDR3s include the opening cysteine and the closing phenylalanine or tryptophan. D genes are given only for firm matches. Not all rows give a size; the values are once, few, many and, for expanded clones, a class.

V gene	D gene	clone size	J gene	CDR3 DNA	CDR3 protein
TRBV18	TRBD1	.	TRBJ1-1	TGTGCCAGCTCACCGTCCGGGACAGACTTTGAGGCTTTCTTT	CASSPSGTDFEAFF
TRBV2	.	many	TRBJ2-2	TGTGCCAGCAGTGACAGAACGGGCACCGGGGAGCTGTTTTTT	CASSDRTGTGELFF
TRBV4-3	TRBD1	many	TRBJ1-3	TGCGCCAGCAGCCGACTGACAGGGGGCGTTGGAAACACCATATATTTT	CASSRLTGGVGNTIYF
TRBV6-4	.	many	TRBJ1-1	TGTGCCAGCAGTGACTCGCCTGGGACTGAAGCTTTCTTT	CASSDSPGTEAFF
TRBV5-1	TRBD1	many	TRBJ1-1	TGCGCCAGCAGCTTATTGACAGGGGGGGTTCACACTGAAGCTTTCTTT	CASSLLTGGVHTEAFF
TRBV2	TRBD1	many	TRBJ1-1	TGTGCCAGCATTCCAGGGGGCAGTACTGAAGCTTTCTTT	CASIPGGSTEAFF
TRBV4-2	.	.	TRBJ2-7	TGTGCCAGCAGCCAAGGGGACCACACGGGGGACGAGCAGTACTTC	CASSQGDHTGDEQYF
TRBV20-1	.	.	TRBJ2-5	TGCAGTGCTGGAGCACAGGCAGAGACCCAGTACTTC	CSAGAQAETQYF
TRBV11-2	.	many	TRBJ1-5	TGTGCCAGCAGCTCCAACTCCGCAGGAAGCAATCAGCCCCAGCATTTT	CASSSNSAGSNQPQHF
TRBV5-6	.	many	TRBJ1-1	TGTGCCAGCAGCTTGTTGGTCGGGGGGCACACTGAAGCTTTCTTT	CASSLLVGGHTEAFF
TRBV20-1	.	few	TRBJ2-5	TGCAGTGCTAGAGACGGAGGGTCGGGTAGCGAGACCCAGTACTTC	CSARDGGSGSETQYF
TRBV9	.	many	TRBJ1-4	TGTGCCAGCAGCGGCCGGGACCCTTATAATGAAAAACTGTTTTTT	CASSGRDPYNEKLFF
TRBV20-1	TRBD1	many	TRBJ2-1	TGCAGTGCTAGAGTGGGCAGGGGGACCTACAATGAGCAGTTCTTC	CSARVGRGTYNEQFF
TRBV9	TRBD1	many	TRBJ1-1	TGTGCCAGCAGCGTAGGGGGGGGACAGGGTGGCACTGAAGCTTTCTTT	CASSVGGGQGGTEAFF
TRBV12-3/TRBV12-4	.	many	TRBJ2-7	TGTGCCAGCAGCCGGGAGTACTACGAGCAGTACTTC	CASSREYYEQYF
TRBV9	TRBD1	many	TRBJ2-7	TGTGCCAGCAGCCCTCGGGACAGGGAAATCGGCGAGCAGTACTTC	CASSPRDREIGEQYF
TRBV6-2/TRBV6-3	.	many	TRBJ2-3	TGTGCCAGCAGTCATACCCCAGGGACACCCATGATTTCGGATACGCAGTATTTT	CASSHTPGTPMISDTQYF
TRBV24-1	.	many	TRBJ2-7	TGTGCCACCAGCGGGGCCAACAACAACGAGCAGTACTTC	CATSGANNNEQYF
TRBV7-2	.	many	TRBJ2-3	TGTGCCAGCAGTGGTGGGGGGGGGCCGTGGACAGATACGCAGTATTTT	CASSGGGGPWTDTQYF
TRBV18	TRBD1	many	TRBJ2-7	TGTGCCAGCTCACCACGACAGGGCGCCTACGAGCAGTACTTC	CASSPRQGAYEQYF
TRBV6-1	.	many	TRBJ2-2	TGTGCCAGCAGGATTATCACCGGGGAGCTGTTTTTT	CASRIITGELFF
TRBV7-9	.	many	TRBJ1-1	TGTGCCAGCAGCTCCAGCCCTAACACTGAAGCTTTCTTT	CASSSSPNTEAFF